These 16 T cell receptor beta chains were sequenced from one sample in a study of PD-1 blockade in mismatch repair-deficient tumors. Clones were read by immunoSEQ multiplex PCR, and TCRdb kept only the in-frame ones, dropping some. This repertoire shows about 68,000 clones, around four fifths found once; its top ten account for over 4.5%. Here the sequenced sample was peripheral blood, taken 2 weeks after starting pembrolizumab. The origin of the receptors is an adult with mismatch repair-deficient cancer.

CDR3 DNA: TGTGCCAGCAGTTCCTCCGGGACTGACCCCCCTGAGCAGTTCTTC. Translation: CASSSSGTDPPEQFF. The chain recombines TRBV6-5 with TRBJ2-1, with D tentatively TRBD2 (6 bases). In germline, CDR1 is MNHEY, CDR2 SVGAGI. CDR3 length: 15 amino acids. Trimming removed 4 bases from V and 9 bases from J, with 19 bases in between.

J is TRBJ2-7 and V is TRBV27; D unclear. CDR1 and CDR2 (germline): MNHEY, SMNVEV (reference sequence). Trimming cost V 0 bases and J 5 bases, with 14 bases left between them. This CDR3 contains 15 residues. In DNA form, the CDR3 reads TGTGCCAGCAGTTTATCCCTGACGTCTCGAGACGAGCAGTACTTC. It translates to CASSLSLTSRDEQYF.

This sequence joins TRBV5-1 and TRBJ1-1; D call uncertain. CDR3 length equals 13 residues. V gave up 2 bases and J gave up 0 bases, with 5 bases separating them. The germline gives CDR1 SGHRS, CDR2 YFSETQ. The CDR3 nucleotides read TGCGCCAGCAGCTTAAGCATGAACACTGAAGCTTTCTTT. Translating it yields CASSLSMNTEAFF.

The chain recombines TRBV21-1 with TRBJ2-1; the table's D call, TRBD1, was not checked against the DNA. TRBV21-1 is annotated as a pseudogene. This CDR3 spans 19 amino acids. Here the CDR3 reads CASPGDYLRGQRSYNEQFF. DNA for the CDR3: TGTGCCAGCCCGGGAGATTACCTCAGGGGACAGCGCTCCTACAATGAGCAGTTCTTC.

The chain is built from TRBV19 and TRBJ1-1, with no clear D. Trimming removed 0 bases at V and 7 bases at J, with 6 bases between. The germline V gene has CDR1 LNHDA and CDR2 SQIVND (reference sequence). The CDR3 covers 12 residues. The CDR3: CASSIDGVEAFF. The CDR3 DNA is TGTGCCAGTAGTATAGACGGAGTTGAAGCTTTCTTT. The full variable domain, with the rest looked up from reference TRBV19 and TRBJ1-1, is DGGITQSPKYLFRKEGQNVTLSCEQNLNHDAMYWYRQDPGQGLRLIYYSQIVNDFQKGDIAEGYSVSREKKESFPLTVTSAQKNPTAFYLCASSIDGVEAFFGQGTRLTVV.

The rearrangement joins TRBV10-2 to TRBJ2-7, with 7 bases fitting TRBD2. The CDR3 is made up of 13 amino acids. J was trimmed by 0 bases and V by 10 bases; bases with no gene match: 6. Per germline, CDR1 WSHSY and CDR2 SAAADI. CDR3 in amino acids: CATRPSGSYEQYF. The CDR3 DNA reads as TGCGCCACCCGACCTAGCGGCTCCTACGAGCAGTACTTC.

The chain employs TRBV6-5 and TRBJ2-1; 10 bases match TRBD1. V lost 7 bases, J lost 4 bases, and 7 bases stayed unmatched. Per the germline V gene, CDR1 is MNHEY and CDR2 is SVGAGI. The CDR3 extends over 15 amino acids. The CDR3 DNA reads as TGTGCCAGCAACCCCGGGACAGGGGAATACAATGAGCAGTTCTTC. Translation gives CASNPGTGEYNEQFF.

V and J are TRBV20-1 and TRBJ2-1, with D possibly being TRBD2 (5 bases). From germline, CDR1 is DFQATT and CDR2 SNEGSKA (reference sequence). The V end lost 6 bases, the J end lost 7 bases, and 10 bases lay between the germline ends. This CDR3 spans 11 amino acids. The CDR3 reads CSAHWRNEQFF. The CDR3 bases are TGCAGTGCCCATTGGAGGAATGAGCAGTTCTTC.

The sample holds one count of this clone. The V call is TRBV10-1, the J call TRBJ2-7, with D perhaps TRBD1 (6 bases). The CDR3 contains 13 residues. Germline CDR1 WNHNN, CDR2 SYGVQD (reference sequence). V was cut by 8 bases and J by 2 bases, with 13 bases left in between. The CDR3 here is CASSPDSTYEQYF. For the CDR3, the DNA is TGCGCCAGCTCCCCGGACAGTACCTACGAGCAGTACTTC.

V usage is TRBV5-4 and J usage is TRBJ2-1; TRBD1 aligns across 9 bases. The CDR3 loop spans 14 amino acids. The germline V gene encodes CDR1 SGHNT and CDR2 YYREEE (reference sequence). Trimming removed 4 bases from V and 8 bases from J; junction bases left unmatched: 7. This CDR3 is CASSRGQGWDEQFF. CDR3 DNA sequence: TGTGCCAGCAGCCGCGGACAGGGGTGGGATGAGCAGTTCTTC.

J is TRBJ1-3 and V is TRBV6-5; no reliable D call. Per the germline V gene, CDR1 is MNHEY and CDR2 is SVGAGI. There are 14 residues in the CDR3. The germline V and J ends were trimmed by 2 bases and 8 bases, with 13 bases remaining between them. As DNA, the CDR3 is TGTGCCAGCAGTTACGACTCGAGAGTACACACCATATATTTT. It codes for CASSYDSRVHTIYF.

The chain recombines TRBV19 with TRBJ1-2, with D possibly TRBD1 on 5 matching bases. The CDR3 has 14 amino acids. V lost 5 bases to trimming and J lost 4 bases, with 14 bases between them. The V gene's germline CDR1 is LNHDA and CDR2 SQIVND (reference sequence). The CDR3 is CASSFSGIPYGYTF. The CDR3 DNA follows: TGTGCCAGTAGTTTCTCAGGGATCCCCTATGGCTACACCTTC.

The chain employs TRBV30 and TRBJ1-2; D call uncertain. This CDR3 comprises 12 residues. Germline V CDR1 and CDR2: GTSNPN, SVGIG (reference sequence). The V and J ends lost 0 bases and 4 bases respectively, with 6 bases between them. CDR3 DNA sequence: TGTGCCTGGAGTGTACAGTCCTATGGCTACACCTTC. Amino acids: CAWSVQSYGYTF.

This chain connects TRBV11-1 to TRBJ1-1, with TRBD1 as a possible D gene (5 bases). Germline loops: CDR1 SGHAT, CDR2 FQDESV (reference sequence). V lost 4 bases and J 7 bases, leaving 10 bases between the germline ends. This CDR3 is 12 amino acids long. CDR3 in DNA: TGTGCCAGCAGCTCGGGACGGATTGAAGCTTTCTTT. Its translation is CASSSGRIEAFF.

The J gene is TRBJ1-4, the V gene TRBV2; D is ambiguous. V lost 3 bases to trimming and J lost 4 bases, with 9 bases between them. This CDR3 contains 14 residues. Germline values: CDR1 SNHLY, CDR2 FYNNEI. The CDR3 DNA follows: TGTGCCAGCAGTGATCTAGACGGTAATGAAAAACTGTTTTTT. The encoded protein is CASSDLDGNEKLFF.

The rearrangement links TRBV16 to TRBJ2-3; D is uncertain. Trimming shortened V by 0 bases and J by 3 bases, and 13 bases separated the two germline ends. This CDR3 is 16 amino acids long. Germline V gene lookup returns CDR1 KGHSY and CDR2 FQNENV. The CDR3 sequence: CASSQSNPLMTDTQYF. CDR3 bases: TGTGCCAGCAGCCAATCAAATCCCTTAATGACAGATACGCAGTATTTT.